The clone carrying this T cell receptor beta chain was counted many times. Antigen: not known. This record comes from a study of identical twins. General study findings and limits: Twins shared beta out-of-frame sequences in excess, but this excess was weaker. Models underestimated TCR alpha sharing (out-of-frame) in monozygotic twins. Carriage of fewer insertions was seen in abundant cord blood beta clonotypes, whereas memory repertoires showed none.

A universal primer site was created by template switching, with the cDNA bearing unique molecular identifiers. TCRdb used MiXCR to reprocess the 5' RACE reads, holding one entry per CDR3 protein. This sample has hundreds of thousands of distinct CDR3 sequences, with approximately 7% found just once. The CDR3 runs to 11 residues. Trimming cost V 0 bases and J 9 bases, with 4 bases left between them. Germline CDR1 reads SGHDT; CDR2 reads YYEEEE. The same sample was also used in a study of yellow fever vaccine responses in identical twins.

The chain couples TRBV5-6 to TRBJ2-1; no reliable D call. Material: memory (CD45RO+) T cells sorted from blood. The sequence derives from a woman in her late teens or twenties in good health. CDR3 sequence reads: CASSLVGEQFF. The CDR3 nucleotides read TGTGCCAGCAGCTTGGTGGGTGAGCAGTTCTTC.